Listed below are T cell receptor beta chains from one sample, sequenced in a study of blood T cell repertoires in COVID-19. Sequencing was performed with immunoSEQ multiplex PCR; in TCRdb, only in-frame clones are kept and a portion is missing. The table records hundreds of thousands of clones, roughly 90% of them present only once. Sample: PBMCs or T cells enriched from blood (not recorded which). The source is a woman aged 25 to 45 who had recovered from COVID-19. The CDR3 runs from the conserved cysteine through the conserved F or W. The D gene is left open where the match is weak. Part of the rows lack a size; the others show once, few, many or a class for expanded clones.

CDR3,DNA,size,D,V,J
CASSDSGGTDNEQFF,TGTGCCAGTAGTGATAGCGGAGGGACCGACAATGAGCAGTTCTTC,once,.,TRBV19,TRBJ2-1
CASSVAGGRSDEKLFF,TGTGCCAGCAGCGTAGCGGGAGGGAGGTCTGATGAAAAACTGTTTTTT,.,.,TRBV9,TRBJ1-4
CAISVGVTSYEQYF,TGTGCCATCAGTGTCGGGGTGACCTCCTACGAGCAGTACTTC,.,.,TRBV10-3,TRBJ2-7
CASSQVGTGSLYEQYF,TGTGCCAGCAGCCAAGTAGGCACCGGGAGTCTCTACGAGCAGTACTTC,.,.,TRBV4-1,TRBJ2-7
CATSRDTRERYEQYF,TGTGCCACCAGCAGAGATACCAGGGAACGTTACGAGCAGTACTTC,once,.,TRBV15,TRBJ2-7
CASSGGGQGKETQYF,TGTGCCAGCAGCGGGGGCGGACAGGGCAAAGAGACCCAGTACTTC,.,TRBD1,TRBV5-4,TRBJ2-5
CASSMGQGDSSSYNEQFF,TGTGCCAGTAGTATGGGGCAGGGGGATTCCAGCTCCTACAATGAGCAGTTCTTC,once,TRBD1,TRBV19,TRBJ2-1
CAWSSRNEQFF,TGTGCCTGGAGTTCGCGTAATGAGCAGTTCTTC,.,.,TRBV30,TRBJ2-1
CSATERTANTEAFF,TGCAGCGCTACAGAACGGACAGCGAACACTGAAGCTTTCTTT,.,.,TRBV29-1,TRBJ1-1
CASSPPPHGGGNTGELFF,TGTGCCAGCAGTCCACCTCCCCATGGGGGAGGGAACACCGGGGAGCTGTTTTTT,.,.,TRBV27,TRBJ2-2
CASSLRQSNQPQHF,TGTGCCAGCAGCCTTAGACAGAGCAATCAGCCCCAGCATTTT,once,.,TRBV2,TRBJ1-5
CSANPARHEQFF,TGCAGCGCAAATCCCGCGCGCCATGAGCAGTTCTTC,.,.,TRBV29-1,TRBJ2-1
CASSSQRWENSPLHF,TGTGCCAGCAGCTCCCAGAGGTGGGAGAATTCACCCCTCCACTTT,.,.,TRBV9,TRBJ1-6
CASSKDRGTGYTF,TGTGCCAGCAGTAAGGACAGGGGAACTGGCTACACCTTC,few,TRBD1,TRBV2,TRBJ1-2
CASAGSTGELFF,TGTGCCTCGGCGGGGAGCACCGGGGAGCTGTTTTTT,once,.,TRBV7-3,TRBJ2-2
CATAPPNEHGYTF,TGTGCCACCGCACCACCGAATGAGCATGGCTACACCTTC,.,.,TRBV28,TRBJ1-2
CASSESGQGNTGELFF,TGCGCCAGCAGTGAGTCGGGACAGGGAAACACCGGGGAGCTGTTTTTT,.,TRBD1,TRBV10-1,TRBJ2-2